Listed below are T cell receptor beta chains from one sample, sequenced in a study of identical twins. TCRdb analysed the 5' RACE reads with MiXCR anew, one entry per CDR3 protein. Altogether a few hundred thousand distinct CDR3 sequences are present, about 8.5% being singletons, with the ten largest covering around 3%. These data were likewise used in another study, on yellow fever vaccine responses in identical twins.

Sequencing input: CD8+ T cells sorted from blood. Source of these receptors: a woman aged 18 to 35 in good health. Each CDR3 is given with its conserved first and last residue. The D gene is left open where the match is weak. Expanded clones are given a class, and other clones once, few, many or no size at all.

V gene,clone size,D gene,J gene,CDR3 DNA,CDR3 protein
TRBV20-1,once,NA,TRBJ2-5,TGCAGTGCTAGAGTCACGGGTACGGAGACCCTGTACTTC,CSARVTGTETLYF
TRBV29-1,many,NA,TRBJ2-2,TGCAGCGTTGTGTCGGGAAACACCGGGGAGCTGTTTTTT,CSVVSGNTGELFF
TRBV6-5,NA,NA,TRBJ1-1,TGTGCCAGCAGATGGGGGACTGAAGCTTTCTTT,CASRWGTEAFF
TRBV24-1,few,NA,TRBJ2-6,TGTGCCACCAGGGACAGCTCTGGGGCCAACGTCCTGACTTTC,CATRDSSGANVLTF
TRBV7-9,few,TRBD1,TRBJ2-1,TGTGCCAGCAGCTTACCGACAGGGCTTACCTACAATGAGCAGTTCTTC,CASSLPTGLTYNEQFF
TRBV27,NA,NA,TRBJ2-2,TGTGCCAGCAGTTTGGGGATCACCGGGGAGCTGTTTTTT,CASSLGITGELFF
TRBV11-2,NA,NA,TRBJ2-1,TGTGCCAGCAGCTTAGGCGGTCTGGTATACAATGAGCAGTTCTTC,CASSLGGLVYNEQFF
TRBV9,few,NA,TRBJ2-6,TGTGCCAGCAGCCTAGGGGGGGATGTCCTGACTTTC,CASSLGGDVLTF
TRBV12-3/TRBV12-4,many,NA,TRBJ1-1,TGTGCCAGCAGCTCGGGACCGGCCACTGAAGCTTTCTTT,CASSSGPATEAFF
TRBV6-2/TRBV6-3,NA,NA,TRBJ2-5,TGTGCCAGCAGGACTAATTGGGAGACCCAGTACTTC,CASRTNWETQYF
TRBV12-3/TRBV12-4,NA,NA,TRBJ2-7,TGTGCCAGCAGTTCGGGACCAGCCTACGAGCAGTACTTC,CASSSGPAYEQYF
TRBV4-3,few,NA,TRBJ2-3,TGCGCCAGCAGCCAAGATGAGACCGGTGGGGCAGATACGCAGTATTTT,CASSQDETGGADTQYF
TRBV6-2/TRBV6-3,NA,NA,TRBJ2-7,TGTGCCAGCGGAAGACTTGCGGACTCCTACGAGCAGTACTTC,CASGRLADSYEQYF
TRBV27,many,TRBD1,TRBJ2-3,TGTGCCAGCAGTAAACGGGACAGGGGCACAGATACGCAGTATTTT,CASSKRDRGTDTQYF
TRBV3-1,many,NA,TRBJ1-3,TGTGCCAGCAGCCAAGGAGGGGACGGAGGAAACACCATATATTTT,CASSQGGDGGNTIYF
TRBV7-9,NA,NA,TRBJ2-7,TGTGCCAGCAGCTTTACCGGTGGGAACCCCTACGAGCAGTACTTC,CASSFTGGNPYEQYF
TRBV7-9,NA,NA,TRBJ2-7,TGTGCCAGCAGCTCGTGGGACGGCTTCCACGAGCAGTACTTC,CASSSWDGFHEQYF
TRBV28,NA,NA,TRBJ2-7,TGTGCCAGCAGATCTATTGAAGAAAACGAGCAGTACTTC,CASRSIEENEQYF
TRBV24-1,few,NA,TRBJ2-1,TGTGCCACCAGTGAAGCCCTAGACTATGAGCAGTTCTTC,CATSEALDYEQFF
TRBV28,few,TRBD1,TRBJ2-4,TGTGCCAGCAGTTCGACAGGGAGTTGGAACATTCAGTACTTC,CASSSTGSWNIQYF
TRBV5-6,NA,TRBD2,TRBJ2-1,TGTGCCAGCGGAGTGACCGGGGAGGGGCAGTTCTTC,CASGVTGEGQFF
TRBV3-1,many,NA,TRBJ2-1,TGTGCCAGCAGCCAGCCCTGGACTACGGATGAGCAGTTCTTC,CASSQPWTTDEQFF
TRBV12-5,many,TRBD1,TRBJ2-1,TGTGCTAGTGGTTTTCCGGGACAGGGGATCAATGAGCAGTTCTTC,CASGFPGQGINEQFF
TRBV4-1,few,TRBD2,TRBJ2-1,TGCGCCAGCAGCCCAAAAGCGGGGACTAGCGGGAGGAATGAGCAGTTCTTC,CASSPKAGTSGRNEQFF
TRBV28,many,NA,TRBJ2-1,TGTGCCAGCAGTTTATTAGAAGCCTACAATGAGCAGTTCTTC,CASSLLEAYNEQFF
TRBV7-9,many,TRBD1,TRBJ1-1,TGTGCCAGCAGCGCCCTACAGGGGGCTTTGAACACTGAAGCTTTCTTT,CASSALQGALNTEAFF
TRBV4-3,NA,TRBD2,TRBJ2-1,TGCGCCAGCAGCCAAGCTCGGGCGGGAGGGCCCAACAATGAGCAGTTCTTC,CASSQARAGGPNNEQFF
TRBV29-1,many,NA,TRBJ2-2,TGCAGCGTTGTTGGGGAGACCGGGGAGCTGTTTTTT,CSVVGETGELFF
TRBV19,few,TRBD2,TRBJ2-7,TGTGCCAGTATGGAACAGTCGGGAGGGTACTACGAGCAGTACTTC,CASMEQSGGYYEQYF
TRBV7-8,NA,NA,TRBJ2-5,TGTGCCAGCAGCTTAGTTATGGGGGGCGTAAGTCAAGAGACCCAGTACTTC,CASSLVMGGVSQETQYF
TRBV11-2,NA,TRBD2,TRBJ2-7,TGTGCCAGCAGCTTAAGGCCTCTAGCGGGGACTTCCTACGAGCAGTACTTC,CASSLRPLAGTSYEQYF
TRBV7-2,few,NA,TRBJ2-2,TGTGCCAGCAGCTTAGTACAGAACACCGGGGAGCTGTTTTTT,CASSLVQNTGELFF
TRBV5-1,NA,TRBD1,TRBJ2-7,TGCGCCAGCAGCCAGGGGGCAAACTACGAGCAGTACTTC,CASSQGANYEQYF
TRBV4-1,many,NA,TRBJ2-5,TGCGCCAGCAGCCAAGACCATGCCGGGGTTCTCCAAGAGACCCAGTACTTC,CASSQDHAGVLQETQYF
TRBV5-1,many,NA,TRBJ1-6,TGCGCCAGCAGCTTGGAACAGGGAGATAATTCACCCCTCCACTTT,CASSLEQGDNSPLHF
TRBV28,many,TRBD1,TRBJ2-1,TGTGCCAGCAGTAAAAGGGGACAGTACTACAATGAGCAGTTCTTC,CASSKRGQYYNEQFF
TRBV4-2,few,NA,TRBJ2-7,TGTGCCAGCAGCCCACTCGGGGGTGAGCAGTACTTC,CASSPLGGEQYF
TRBV28,few,TRBD1,TRBJ2-1,TGTGCCAGCAGGGGGACAGAATACAATGAGCAGTTCTTC,CASRGTEYNEQFF
TRBV4-1,NA,TRBD1,TRBJ2-7,TGCGCCAGCAGCCAAGTCCGGGACAGCCTCCTGAGCGAGCAGTACTTC,CASSQVRDSLLSEQYF
TRBV2,NA,TRBD1,TRBJ2-1,TGTGCCAGCAGTACGGGACAGTACAATGAGCAGTTCTTC,CASSTGQYNEQFF
TRBV28,many,NA,TRBJ2-5,TGTGCCAGCAGTTCCGAGACCGGGACGGAAGAGACCCAGTACTTC,CASSSETGTEETQYF
TRBV6-2/TRBV6-3,NA,TRBD2,TRBJ2-5,TGTGCCAGCAGTCCCGTTCGGCGGGAGGAGCAAGAGACCCAGTACTTC,CASSPVRREEQETQYF
TRBV7-2,NA,TRBD1,TRBJ2-3,TGTGCCAGCAGCTTAGAGGGACAGGGCTCAGATACGCAGTATTTT,CASSLEGQGSDTQYF
TRBV10-3,few,TRBD2,TRBJ2-3,TGTGCCATCAGTGACTCTAGGACTAGCGGCACCACAGATACGCAGTATTTT,CAISDSRTSGTTDTQYF
TRBV4-3,NA,TRBD1,TRBJ2-7,TGCGCCAGCAGCCAAGACTCTTGGCAGGGGGCCGAGCTGGGAAACGAGCAGTACTTC,CASSQDSWQGAELGNEQYF
TRBV4-3,few,NA,TRBJ2-7,TGCGCCAGCAGCCAAGCGGCAGGAACCTACGAGCAGTACTTC,CASSQAAGTYEQYF
TRBV11-2,few,NA,TRBJ2-7,TGTGCCAGCAGCTCCCTTCTCCCCGCTGGGTCCTACGAGCAGTACTTC,CASSSLLPAGSYEQYF
TRBV20-1,few,NA,TRBJ2-7,TGCAGTGCTAGATACACCTCCTACGAGCAGTACTTC,CSARYTSYEQYF
TRBV9,NA,NA,TRBJ2-6,TGTGCCAGCAGCGACGGGATCTCTGGGGCCAACGTCCTGACTTTC,CASSDGISGANVLTF
TRBV11-2,NA,TRBD2,TRBJ2-3,TGTGCCAGCAGCTCACCGGGGGGATATACAGATACGCAGTATTTT,CASSSPGGYTDTQYF
TRBV4-2,many,NA,TRBJ2-7,TGTGCCAGCAGCCAAGACCCGGACGGCTACGAGCAGTACTTC,CASSQDPDGYEQYF
TRBV7-2,NA,NA,TRBJ2-7,TGTGCCAGCAGCTCCTTTGACGGGGCAACCTACGAGCAGTACTTC,CASSSFDGATYEQYF
TRBV5-1,many,NA,TRBJ1-1,TGCGCCAGCAGCTCCAGTATCGTCACTGAAGCTTTCTTT,CASSSSIVTEAFF
TRBV15,NA,TRBD2,TRBJ2-5,TGTGCCACCAGCAGAACCTTGGGTAGCGGGGAGACCCAGTACTTC,CATSRTLGSGETQYF
TRBV12-3/TRBV12-4,many,NA,TRBJ2-1,TGTGCCAGCAGTCCACAGAACGCAGGCGACCCTCTAGGGGAGCAGTTCTTC,CASSPQNAGDPLGEQFF
TRBV24-1,NA,TRBD1,TRBJ2-3,TGTGCCACCAGTGGGACGGGACAGATTAGCACAGATACGCAGTATTTT,CATSGTGQISTDTQYF
TRBV29-1,many,NA,TRBJ2-2,TGCAGCGTTAGTCTTCCCGGGGAGCTGTTTTTT,CSVSLPGELFF
TRBV5-6,few,NA,TRBJ2-7,TGTGCCAGCAGCTTGGAAGGAGTGGGGCAGTACTTC,CASSLEGVGQYF
TRBV20-1,few,NA,TRBJ2-1,TGCAGTGCTTCCCCCCGGGCTAGGGTGGGGTATGAGCAGTTCTTC,CSASPRARVGYEQFF
TRBV29-1,few,TRBD1,TRBJ2-7,TGCAGCGTTGAATATGCCCGGGACAGGGGATCCTACGAGCAGTACTTC,CSVEYARDRGSYEQYF